A selection of T cell receptor beta chains follows, all from one sample in a study of cytomegalovirus exposure and HLA in healthy donors. Repertoires were generated with immunoSEQ multiplex PCR, while TCRdb's copy carries only in-frame clones and drops some. The table shows fewer than 100,000 clones, with about 70% occurring only once. Source material: PBMCs. The source is a female donor in good health and CMV-seronegative. Each CDR3 is given with its conserved first and last residue. D genes are given only for firm matches. Not every row has a clone size; where given, it reads once, few, many or a size class.

clone_size | j_call | d_call | v_call | cdr3_aa | cdr3_nt
. | TRBJ2-7 | . | TRBV5-6 | CASSLGIGRLHEQYF | TGTGCCAGCAGCTTGGGCATTGGCAGGCTGCACGAGCAGTACTTC
. | TRBJ2-5 | . | TRBV11-3 | CASSRDFQETQYF | TGTGCCAGCAGCCGGGACTTTCAAGAGACCCAGTACTTC
. | TRBJ2-7 | TRBD1 | TRBV30 | CASGQGSHEQYF | TGTGCCTCCGGACAGGGGAGCCACGAGCAGTACTTC
. | TRBJ1-6 | . | TRBV10-3 | CAISDEGRNSPLHF | TGTGCCATCAGTGATGAGGGAAGGAATTCACCCCTCCACTTT
. | TRBJ2-5 | TRBD2 | TRBV5-4 | CASSPLAGAQETQYF | TGTGCCAGCAGCCCCCTAGCGGGGGCACAAGAGACCCAGTACTTC
. | TRBJ2-7 | TRBD1 | TRBV7-9 | CASSPRQGPSYEQYF | TGTGCCAGCAGCCCCCGACAGGGGCCGTCCTACGAGCAGTACTTC
. | TRBJ2-7 | . | TRBV7-2 | CASSPQGQVVEQYF | TGTGCCAGCAGCCCCCAGGGGCAAGTCGTCGAGCAGTACTTC
. | TRBJ1-1 | TRBD1 | TRBV7-9 | CASSRGTGANTEAFF | TGTGCCAGCAGCCGGGGGACAGGGGCGAACACTGAAGCTTTCTTT
. | TRBJ2-1 | . | TRBV4-1 | CASSQEAPQHFYNEQFF | TGCGCCAGCAGCCAAGAAGCACCACAGCATTTCTACAATGAGCAGTTCTTC
few | TRBJ2-7 | . | TRBV19 | CASSHRLVGFGEQYF | TGTGCCAGTAGTCACCGACTAGTAGGTTTTGGTGAGCAGTACTTC
. | TRBJ2-2 | TRBD2 | TRBV10-3 | CAITSGRVDGGELFF | TGTGCCATCACCAGCGGGAGGGTGGACGGCGGGGAGCTGTTTTTT
. | TRBJ2-5 | TRBD2 | TRBV30 | CAWSSGTNSETQYF | TGTGCCTGGAGTTCCGGGACTAATTCCGAGACCCAGTACTTC
. | TRBJ1-5 | . | TRBV28 | CASSGQRSNQPQHF | TGTGCCAGCAGCGGACAGCGTAGCAATCAGCCCCAGCATTTT
. | TRBJ1-1 | . | TRBV6-5 | CASSYGSMNTEAFF | TGTGCCAGCAGTTACGGGAGTATGAACACTGAAGCTTTCTTT
. | TRBJ2-5 | TRBD2 | TRBV30 | CAWREAGPQETQYF | TGTGCCTGGAGGGAAGCGGGGCCCCAAGAGACCCAGTACTTC
. | TRBJ2-1 | TRBD2 | TRBV18 | CASSPTSGSYNEQFF | TGTGCCAGCTCACCAACTAGCGGCTCCTACAATGAGCAGTTCTTC
. | TRBJ2-7 | TRBD1 | TRBV19 | CASTGDRLHEQYF | TGTGCCAGTACGGGGGACAGGCTCCACGAGCAGTACTTC
. | TRBJ2-5 | . | TRBV2 | CASMNPAYNRRGGETQYF | TGTGCCAGCATGAATCCAGCCTACAACCGCAGGGGCGGAGAGACCCAGTACTTC
. | TRBJ2-1 | TRBD2 | TRBV7-2 | CASRPPTSGGFNEQFF | TGTGCCAGCAGGCCACCGACTAGCGGGGGGTTCAATGAGCAGTTCTTC
. | TRBJ2-2 | TRBD2 | TRBV9 | CASSVGSGDTGELFF | TGTGCCAGCAGCGTGGGTAGCGGGGACACCGGGGAGCTGTTTTTT
. | TRBJ1-2 | . | TRBV29-1 | CSVEVAATYGYTF | TGCAGCGTTGAAGTGGCCGCGACTTACGGCTACACCTTC
few | TRBJ2-7 | TRBD2 | TRBV6-5 | CASSRGGNSYEQYF | TGTGCCAGCAGTCGCGGGGGGAACTCCTACGAGCAGTACTTC
few | TRBJ2-7 | TRBD1 | TRBV4-1 | CASSQATGAPYEQYF | TGCGCCAGCAGCCAAGCCACAGGGGCCCCCTACGAGCAGTACTTC
. | TRBJ1-4 | . | TRBV2 | CASSVFQGQNEKLFF | TGTGCCAGCAGTGTGTTTCAGGGCCAAAATGAAAAACTGTTTTTT
. | TRBJ2-7 | . | TRBV25-1 | CASSESESPYEQYF | TGTGCCAGCAGTGAATCCGAGTCCCCATACGAGCAGTACTTC
. | TRBJ2-1 | . | TRBV20-1 | CSASSFNEQFF | TGCAGTGCTAGTTCTTTTAATGAGCAGTTCTTC
. | TRBJ2-1 | . | TRBV10-2 | CATMDNKYNEQFF | TGCGCCACCATGGACAATAAATACAATGAGCAGTTCTTC
. | TRBJ1-1 | TRBD1 | TRBV7-8 | CASSGRGAGTEAFF | TGTGCCAGCAGTGGCAGGGGGGCGGGGACTGAAGCTTTCTTT
. | TRBJ1-2 | . | TRBV19 | CASSTRQAPNYGYTF | TGTGCCAGTAGTACCCGACAGGCCCCTAACTATGGCTACACCTTC
. | TRBJ1-2 | TRBD1 | TRBV7-6 | CASSWDRGGYGYTF | TGTGCCAGCAGCTGGGACAGGGGTGGTTATGGCTACACCTTC
. | TRBJ2-1 | TRBD2 | TRBV9 | CASLLLAGGPYEQFF | TGTGCCAGCCTTCTTCTAGCGGGGGGGCCTTATGAGCAGTTCTTC
. | TRBJ2-2 | TRBD1 | TRBV27 | CASSTGGTGELFF | TGTGCCAGCAGTACAGGGGGCACCGGGGAGCTGTTTTTT
. | TRBJ1-3 | . | TRBV5-1 | CASSHRTLSGNTIYF | TGCGCCAGCAGCCATAGGACTTTGTCTGGAAACACCATATATTTT
. | TRBJ2-5 | TRBD2 | TRBV30 | CAWGRLAGQETQYF | TGTGCCTGGGGGCGACTAGCGGGACAAGAGACCCAGTACTTC
. | TRBJ2-7 | TRBD1 | TRBV6-6 | CASSYSGQGSYEQYF | TGTGCCAGCAGTTACTCTGGACAGGGATCCTACGAGCAGTACTTC
. | TRBJ2-3 | . | TRBV19 | CASSEARSRDTQYF | TGTGCCAGTAGTGAAGCCCGCTCCCGAGATACGCAGTATTTT
. | TRBJ1-1 | . | TRBV6-1 | CASSENLGGTEAFF | TGTGCCAGCAGTGAAAATCTGGGGGGCACTGAAGCTTTCTTT
. | TRBJ1-1 | TRBD1 | TRBV13 | CASSSGDRGFSEAFF | TGTGCCAGCAGCTCAGGAGACAGGGGCTTCTCTGAAGCTTTCTTT
few | TRBJ2-3 | . | TRBV6-1 | CASSEVQGGTDTQYF | TGTGCCAGCAGTGAAGTTCAGGGTGGGACAGATACGCAGTATTTT
. | TRBJ1-4 | . | TRBV27 | CASSLSGGINEKLFF | TGTGCCAGCAGTTTATCTGGTGGCATTAATGAAAAACTGTTTTTT
. | TRBJ1-4 | . | TRBV13 | CASSHRVSNEKLFF | TGTGCCAGCAGTCACAGGGTTTCTAATGAAAAACTGTTTTTT
. | TRBJ2-7 | . | TRBV28 | CASTRTPTYEQYF | TGTGCCAGCACCAGGACTCCAACCTACGAGCAGTACTTC
. | TRBJ2-3 | TRBD2 | TRBV10-1 | CASSGGTSGPQSTDTQYF | TGCGCCAGCAGTGGGGGGACTAGCGGGCCTCAAAGCACAGATACGCAGTATTTT
. | TRBJ2-1 | TRBD2 | TRBV6-5 | CASSLSGRDYNEQFF | TGTGCCAGCAGTCTAAGCGGGAGGGATTATAATGAGCAGTTCTTC
few | TRBJ1-1 | TRBD1 | TRBV9 | CASSPGQTDTEAFF | TGTGCCAGCAGCCCGGGACAGACTGACACTGAAGCTTTCTTT
. | TRBJ2-2 | TRBD1 | TRBV7-3 | CASSRVSTGGINGYTGELFF | TGTGCCAGCAGCCGCGTCAGCACAGGGGGCATCAACGGTTACACCGGGGAGCTGTTTTTT
few | TRBJ1-2 | . | TRBV6-5 | CASSYSRQNLYGYTF | TGTGCCAGCAGTTACTCGAGACAGAACCTCTATGGCTACACCTTC
few | TRBJ1-2 | . | TRBV6-5 | CASSYSNPGYYGYTF | TGTGCCAGCAGTTACTCGAATCCAGGGTACTATGGCTACACCTTC
. | TRBJ2-5 | TRBD2 | TRBV25-1 | CASSERMGLAGWEETQYF | TGTGCCAGCAGTGAACGCATGGGACTAGCGGGGTGGGAAGAGACCCAGTACTTC
. | TRBJ2-5 | . | TRBV7-9 | CASSLGGRAPETQYF | TGTGCCAGCAGCTTAGGTGGGCGAGCTCCAGAGACCCAGTACTTC
. | TRBJ2-7 | TRBD1 | TRBV6-6 | CASSYSLLQGLHEQYF | TGTGCCAGCAGTTACTCGTTGTTACAGGGGCTGCACGAGCAGTACTTC
few | TRBJ1-2 | . | TRBV28 | CASSFVGGGYGYTF | TGTGCCAGCAGTTTCGTTGGGGGGGGATATGGCTACACCTTC
. | TRBJ1-3 | TRBD1 | TRBV6-5 | CASSETGNFGNTIYF | TGTGCCAGCAGCGAGACAGGGAACTTTGGAAACACCATATATTTT
few | TRBJ2-2 | TRBD2 | TRBV5-1 | CASSTQAGVTGELFF | TGCGCCAGCAGCACCCAAGCGGGAGTTACCGGGGAGCTGTTTTTT
. | TRBJ1-2 | . | TRBV4-1 | CASNPAGGRPHGYTF | TGCGCCAGCAACCCTGCCGGGGGGCGACCTCATGGCTACACCTTC
. | TRBJ2-7 | TRBD2 | TRBV11-2 | CASRPSGRGAYEQYF | TGTGCCAGCAGACCGAGCGGGCGGGGGGCCTACGAGCAGTACTTC
. | TRBJ2-3 | . | TRBV7-9 | CASSLRGGRPLNTDTQYF | TGTGCCAGCAGCTTAAGAGGTGGGAGACCCCTTAACACAGATACGCAGTATTTT
. | TRBJ2-3 | TRBD2 | TRBV5-1 | CASSSGGPTDTQYF | TGCGCCAGCAGCTCGGGAGGCCCCACAGATACGCAGTATTTT
few | TRBJ1-4 | . | TRBV2 | CASSRVGEKLFF | TGTGCCAGCAGCAGGGTGGGTGAAAAACTGTTTTTT